A single sample is the source of the 5 T cell receptor beta chains below, sequenced in a study of T cell changes during pregnancy in multiple sclerosis. Here immunoSEQ multiplex PCR was the method, and the copy in TCRdb shows in-frame clones only, minus some. The data contain approximately 40,000 clones, about 92% of them singletons. The specimen was CD8+ T cells from peripheral blood mononuclear cells, collected in the third trimester of pregnancy. Receptors were obtained from a female donor with multiple sclerosis, enrolled in a pregnancy study.

CDR3 coding DNA: TGTGCCATCAGTGAGGGACCGGGACTAGCGGGAGTCTACAATGAGCAGTTCTTC. Translation: CAISEGPGLAGVYNEQFF. The rearrangement uses TRBV10-3 and TRBJ2-1, with 14 bases lining up with TRBD2. Germline V CDR1 and CDR2: ENHRY, SYGVKD. Losses at the gene ends were 2 bases for V and 3 bases for J; bases not matched to a gene: 6. This CDR3 spans 18 amino acids.

The CDR3 here is CASSLGTGVGDEQFF. CDR3 nucleotide sequence: TGTGCCAGCAGCTTAGGCACGGGGGTGGGCGATGAGCAGTTCTTC. The chain couples TRBV7-2 to TRBJ2-1; possible D gene TRBD2, 6 bases. Germline V gene data show CDR1 as SGHTA and CDR2 as FQGNSA. This CDR3 has 15 amino acids. Trimming took off 1 base at V and 8 bases at J, with 15 bases between the two ends.

In its sample, this clone was seen a few times. The V call is TRBV29-1, the J call TRBJ1-2; D gene uncertain. The germline V gene encodes CDR1 SQVTM and CDR2 ANQGSEA. V was cut by 4 bases and J by 2 bases, with 11 bases left in between. The CDR3 is 13 amino acids. The CDR3 sequence: CSVGSDSNYGYTF. DNA for the CDR3: TGCAGCGTTGGATCCGACTCAAACTATGGCTACACCTTC.

The chain couples TRBV6-6 to TRBJ1-1; 7 bases agree with TRBD1. Germline loops: CDR1 MNHNY, CDR2 SVGAGI (reference sequence). J was trimmed by 4 bases and V by 2 bases; bases with no gene match: 10. This CDR3 comprises 16 residues. CDR3 in DNA: TGTGCCAGCAGTTACAGGGGGCGCCTAAGAATCACTGAAGCTTTCTTT. It is translated as CASSYRGRLRITEAFF.

The rearrangement links TRBV28 to TRBJ1-4; TRBD1 matches at 9 bases. V lost 1 base and J lost 7; bases outside the gene matches: 13. CDR1 and CDR2 from the germline V gene are MDHEN and SYDVKM. This CDR3 has 18 residues. The CDR3 nucleotides are TGTGCCAGCAGTTTATACTATCCGGGACAGGGAAGTAGTGAAAAACTGTTTTTT. Translating gives CASSLYYPGQGSSEKLFF.